This T cell receptor beta chain was captured by sequencing in a study of blood T cell repertoires in COVID-19. Study background: Acute-phase and convalescent COVID-19 samples originated in the United States, Italy and Spain.

The V gene lost 3 bases and the J gene lost 9 bases, with 8 bases spanning the gap. CDR1 and CDR2 from the germline V gene are LNHDA and SQIVND (reference sequence). This CDR3 has 11 amino acids. As processed by the authors: Amplifying reference gene primers gave estimates of nucleated cell counts. Using immunoSEQ multiplex PCR, the repertoire was profiled, and TCRdb retains in-frame clones only, with some absent. The DNA was the basis for D and trimming; V, J and clone size are from that table. The sample consists of more than 350,000 clones, approximately 88% of them appearing once. Specimen: peripheral blood. The chain employs TRBV19 and TRBJ1-1, with D hard to call. This sequence was found in a woman aged 25 to 45 with COVID-19, enrolled during active disease. This CDR3 is CASSITGKAFF. The CDR3 DNA follows: TGTGCCAGTAGTATTACGGGGAAAGCTTTCTTT. The variable domain in full, with the rest retrieved from reference TRBV19 and TRBJ1-1, is DGGITQSPKYLFRKEGQNVTLSCEQNLNHDAMYWYRQDPGQGLRLIYYSQIVNDFQKGDIAEGYSVSREKKESFPLTVTSAQKNPTAFYLCASSITGKAFFGQGTRLTVV.